The T cell receptor beta chain under discussion was sequenced for a study of T cells in Graves' hyperthyroidism and ophthalmopathy. Amplified regions were TCR beta CDR3 sequences from RNA transcripts. Researchers ran a first-round RT-PCR on the TCR CDR3 using the HTBI primer set. Each CDR3 protein gets one entry after TCRdb re-called the multiplex PCR reads with MiXCR. The table has fewer than 350,000 distinct CDR3 sequences, roughly 15% seen once. CDR3 size: 16 residues. Trimming pared 5 bases from V and 5 bases from J, leaving 19 bases between. From germline, CDR1 is MNHNS and CDR2 SASEGT. The V call is TRBV6-1, the J call TRBJ2-1; D may correspond to TRBD1 or TRBD2 (5 bases each). Material: blood. This receptor was taken from a woman aged 50 to 60 with Graves' hyperthyroidism that later progressed to Graves' ophthalmopathy. This chain's CDR3 is CASSPTWTEGHNEQFF. CDR3 coding DNA: TGTGCCAGCAGTCCGACGTGGACCGAGGGGCACAATGAGCAGTTCTTC.